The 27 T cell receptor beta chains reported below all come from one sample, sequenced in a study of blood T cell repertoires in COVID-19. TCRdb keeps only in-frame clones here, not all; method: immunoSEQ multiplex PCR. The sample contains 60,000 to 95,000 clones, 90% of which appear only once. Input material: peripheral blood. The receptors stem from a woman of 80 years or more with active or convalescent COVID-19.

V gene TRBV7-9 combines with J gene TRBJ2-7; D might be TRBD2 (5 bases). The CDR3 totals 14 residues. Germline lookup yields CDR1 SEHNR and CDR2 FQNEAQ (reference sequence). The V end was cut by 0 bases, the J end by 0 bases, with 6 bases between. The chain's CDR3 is CASSLAAGSYEQYF. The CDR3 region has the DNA TGTGCCAGCAGCTTAGCGGCGGGCTCCTACGAGCAGTACTTC.

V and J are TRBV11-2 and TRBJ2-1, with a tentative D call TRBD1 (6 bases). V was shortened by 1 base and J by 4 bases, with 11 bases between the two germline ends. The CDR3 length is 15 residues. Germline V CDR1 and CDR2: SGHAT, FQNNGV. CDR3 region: CASSLGDTLYNEQFF. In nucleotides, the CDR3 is TGTGCCAGCAGCTTAGGGGACACTCTTTACAATGAGCAGTTCTTC.

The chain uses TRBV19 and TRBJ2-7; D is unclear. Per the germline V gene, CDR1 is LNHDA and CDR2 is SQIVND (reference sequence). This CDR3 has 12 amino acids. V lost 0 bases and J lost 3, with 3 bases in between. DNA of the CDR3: TGTGCCAGTAGTATAGATCACTACGAGCAGTACTTC. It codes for CASSIDHYEQYF.

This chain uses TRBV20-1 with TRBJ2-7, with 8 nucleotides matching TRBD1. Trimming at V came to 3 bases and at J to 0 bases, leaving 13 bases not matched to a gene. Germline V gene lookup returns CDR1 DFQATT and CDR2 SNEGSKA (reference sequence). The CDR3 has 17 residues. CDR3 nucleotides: TGCAGTGCTAGTGTGGACAGGGATATTTTAAGCTCCTACGAGCAGTACTTC. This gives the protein CSASVDRDILSSYEQYF.

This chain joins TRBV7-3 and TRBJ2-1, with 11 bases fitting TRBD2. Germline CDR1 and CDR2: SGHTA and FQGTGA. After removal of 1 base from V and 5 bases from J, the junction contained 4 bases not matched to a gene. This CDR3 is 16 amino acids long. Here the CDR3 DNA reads TGTGCCAGCAGCTTAATGGTAGCGGGGGGGCACAATGAGCAGTTCTTC. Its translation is CASSLMVAGGHNEQFF. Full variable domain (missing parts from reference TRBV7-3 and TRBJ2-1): GAGVSQTPSNKVTEKGKYVELRCDPISGHTALYWYRQSLGQGPEFLIYFQGTGAADDSGLPNDRFFAVRPEGSVSTLKIQRTERGDSAVYLCASSLMVAGGHNEQFFGPGTRLTVL.

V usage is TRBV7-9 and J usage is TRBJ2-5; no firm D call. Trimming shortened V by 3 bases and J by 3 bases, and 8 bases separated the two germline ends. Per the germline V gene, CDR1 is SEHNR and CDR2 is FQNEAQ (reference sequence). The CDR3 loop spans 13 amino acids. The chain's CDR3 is CASSFAVEETQYF. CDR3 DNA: TGTGCCAGCAGCTTTGCGGTCGAAGAGACCCAGTACTTC.

DNA for the CDR3: TGTGCCAGCAGCTTAGTCCAGGGTGGTGGAAACACCATATATTTT. It encodes CASSLVQGGGNTIYF. The genes are TRBV7-9 and TRBJ1-3, with D possibly matching TRBD1 (5 bases). This CDR3 spans 15 amino acids. V shed 1 base and J shed 3 bases, with 10 bases lying between them. Germline CDR1 SEHNR, CDR2 FQNEAQ (reference sequence).

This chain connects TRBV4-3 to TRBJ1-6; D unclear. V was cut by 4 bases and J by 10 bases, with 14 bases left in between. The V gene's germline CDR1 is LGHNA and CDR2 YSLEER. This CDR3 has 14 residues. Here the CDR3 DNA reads TGCGCCAGCAGCCCCGGCTGGGTGGGCTCACCCCTCCACTTT. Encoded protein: CASSPGWVGSPLHF.

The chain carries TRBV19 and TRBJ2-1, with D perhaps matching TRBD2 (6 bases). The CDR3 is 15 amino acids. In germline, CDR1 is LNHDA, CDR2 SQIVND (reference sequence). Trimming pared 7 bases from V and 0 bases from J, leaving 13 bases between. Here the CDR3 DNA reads TGTGCCAGTAAAGCGGGCAGGAGCTCCTACAATGAGCAGTTCTTC. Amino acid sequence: CASKAGRSSYNEQFF.

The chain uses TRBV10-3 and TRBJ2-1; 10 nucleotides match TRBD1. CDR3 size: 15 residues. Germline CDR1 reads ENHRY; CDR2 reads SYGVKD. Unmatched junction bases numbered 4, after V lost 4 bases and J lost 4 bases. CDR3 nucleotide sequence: TGTGCCATCAGTGCACCGGGACAGGGGTACAATGAGCAGTTCTTC. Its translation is CAISAPGQGYNEQFF.

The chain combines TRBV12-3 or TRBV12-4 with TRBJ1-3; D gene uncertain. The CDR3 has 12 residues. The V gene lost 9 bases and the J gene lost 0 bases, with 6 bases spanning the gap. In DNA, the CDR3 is TGTGCCAGTGAGAGCTCTGGAAACACCATATATTTT. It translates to CASESSGNTIYF.

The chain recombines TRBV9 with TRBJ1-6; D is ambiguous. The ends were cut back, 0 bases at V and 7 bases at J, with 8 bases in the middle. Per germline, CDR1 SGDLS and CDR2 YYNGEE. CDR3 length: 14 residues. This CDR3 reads CASSVGDLNSPLHF. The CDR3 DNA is TGTGCCAGCAGCGTAGGAGATTTAAATTCACCCCTCCACTTT.

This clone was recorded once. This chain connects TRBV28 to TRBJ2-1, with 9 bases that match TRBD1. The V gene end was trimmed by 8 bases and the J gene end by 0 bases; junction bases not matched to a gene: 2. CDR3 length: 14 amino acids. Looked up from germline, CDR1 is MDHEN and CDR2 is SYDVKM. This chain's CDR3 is CASEDRGSYNEQFF. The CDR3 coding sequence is TGTGCCAGCGAGGACAGGGGCTCCTACAATGAGCAGTTCTTC.

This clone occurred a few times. CDR3 DNA: TGTGCCAGTAGTGACGGACAGGGGGGGAACTATGGCTACACCTTC. This codes for CASSDGQGGNYGYTF. This rearrangement joins TRBV19 to TRBJ1-2; 10 nucleotides align to TRBD1. J gave up 2 bases and V 5 bases, and 5 bases lay outside the gene matches. CDR1 and CDR2 (germline): LNHDA, SQIVND (reference sequence). The CDR3 is 15 residues long.

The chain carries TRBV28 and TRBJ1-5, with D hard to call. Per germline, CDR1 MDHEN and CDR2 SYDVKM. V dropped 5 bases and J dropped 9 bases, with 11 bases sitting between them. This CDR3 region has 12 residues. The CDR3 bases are TGTGCCAGCAGTCCCCATCTGGCGCCCCAGCATTTT. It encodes CASSPHLAPQHF.

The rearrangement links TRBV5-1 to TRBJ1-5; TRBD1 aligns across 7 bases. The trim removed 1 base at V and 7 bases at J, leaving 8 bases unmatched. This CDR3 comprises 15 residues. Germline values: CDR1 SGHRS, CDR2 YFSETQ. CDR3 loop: CASSLTGAEGQPQHF. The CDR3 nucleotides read TGCGCCAGCAGCTTGACAGGGGCGGAAGGACAGCCCCAGCATTTT.

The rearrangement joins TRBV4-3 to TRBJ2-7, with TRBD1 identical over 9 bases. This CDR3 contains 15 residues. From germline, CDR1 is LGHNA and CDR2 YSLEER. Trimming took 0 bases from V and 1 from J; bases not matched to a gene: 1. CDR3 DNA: TGCGCCAGCAGCCAAGAGACAGGGGGTTCCTACGAGCAGTACTTC. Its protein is CASSQETGGSYEQYF.

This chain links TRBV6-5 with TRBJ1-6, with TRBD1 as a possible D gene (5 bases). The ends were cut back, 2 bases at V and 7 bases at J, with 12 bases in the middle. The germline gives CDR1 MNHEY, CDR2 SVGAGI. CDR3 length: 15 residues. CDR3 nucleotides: TGTGCCAGCAGTTACGCAGGGCGTTCGAATTCACCCCTCCACTTT. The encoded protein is CASSYAGRSNSPLHF.

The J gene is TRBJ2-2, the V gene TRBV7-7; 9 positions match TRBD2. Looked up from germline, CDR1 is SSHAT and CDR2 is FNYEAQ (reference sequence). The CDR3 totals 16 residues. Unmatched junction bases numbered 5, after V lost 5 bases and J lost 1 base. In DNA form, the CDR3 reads TGTGCCAGCAGCAAGACTAGCGGAGTGAACACCGGGGAGCTGTTTTTT. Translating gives CASSKTSGVNTGELFF.

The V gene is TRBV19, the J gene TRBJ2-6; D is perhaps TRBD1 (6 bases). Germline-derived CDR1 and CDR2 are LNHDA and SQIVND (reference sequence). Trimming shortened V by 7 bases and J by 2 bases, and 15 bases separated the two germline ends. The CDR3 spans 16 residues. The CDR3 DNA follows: TGTGCCAGTATCCTCTTAGGGGGTCCTGGGGCCAACGTCCTGACTTTC. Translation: CASILLGGPGANVLTF.

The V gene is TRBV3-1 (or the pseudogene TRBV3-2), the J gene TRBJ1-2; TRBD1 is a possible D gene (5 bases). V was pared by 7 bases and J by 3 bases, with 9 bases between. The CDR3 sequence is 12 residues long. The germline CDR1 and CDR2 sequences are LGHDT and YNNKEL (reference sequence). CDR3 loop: CASTGADYGYTF. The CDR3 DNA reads TGTGCCAGCACTGGGGCGGACTATGGCTACACCTTC.

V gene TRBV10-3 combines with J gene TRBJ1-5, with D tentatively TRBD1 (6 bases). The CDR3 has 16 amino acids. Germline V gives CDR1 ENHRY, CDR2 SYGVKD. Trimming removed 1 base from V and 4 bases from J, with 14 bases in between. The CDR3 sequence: CAISEFAGAGNQPQHF. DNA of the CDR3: TGTGCCATCAGTGAGTTTGCGGGGGCTGGGAATCAGCCCCAGCATTTT.

DNA of the CDR3: TGTGCCAGCAGCCTAACAGGGGGGCACTACGAGCAGTACTTC. Amino acid sequence: CASSLTGGHYEQYF. The chain is built from TRBV5-4 and TRBJ2-7; 8 bases agree with TRBD1. Trimming at V came to 4 bases and at J to 3 bases, leaving 6 bases not matched to a gene. The germline CDR1 and CDR2 sequences are SGHNT and YYREEE (reference sequence). The CDR3 totals 14 residues.

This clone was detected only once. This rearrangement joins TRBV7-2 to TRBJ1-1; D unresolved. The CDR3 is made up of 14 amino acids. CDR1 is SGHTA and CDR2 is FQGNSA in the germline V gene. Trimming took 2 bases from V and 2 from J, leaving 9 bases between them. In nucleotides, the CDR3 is TGTGCCAGCAGCTTATCATACAGAAACACTGAAGCTTTCTTT. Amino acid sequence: CASSLSYRNTEAFF.

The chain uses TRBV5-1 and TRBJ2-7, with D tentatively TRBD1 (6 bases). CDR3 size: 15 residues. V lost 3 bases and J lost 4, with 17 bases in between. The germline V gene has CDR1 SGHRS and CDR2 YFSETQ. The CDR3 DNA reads TGCGCCAGCAGCTCCACTGGTGGGGGCCCGTACGAGCAGTACTTC. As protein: CASSSTGGGPYEQYF.

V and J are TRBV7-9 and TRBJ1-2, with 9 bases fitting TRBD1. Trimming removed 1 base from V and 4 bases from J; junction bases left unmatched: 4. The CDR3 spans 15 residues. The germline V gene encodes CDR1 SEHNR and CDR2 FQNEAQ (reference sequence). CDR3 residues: CASSLGTGEPYGYTF. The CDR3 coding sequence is TGTGCCAGCAGCTTAGGGACAGGGGAACCCTATGGCTACACCTTC.

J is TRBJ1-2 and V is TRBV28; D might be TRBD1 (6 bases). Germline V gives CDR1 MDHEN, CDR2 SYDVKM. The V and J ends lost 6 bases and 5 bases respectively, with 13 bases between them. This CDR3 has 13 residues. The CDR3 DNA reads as TGTGCCAGCAGCACAGGGATGGGGTATGGCTACACCTTC. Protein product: CASSTGMGYGYTF.